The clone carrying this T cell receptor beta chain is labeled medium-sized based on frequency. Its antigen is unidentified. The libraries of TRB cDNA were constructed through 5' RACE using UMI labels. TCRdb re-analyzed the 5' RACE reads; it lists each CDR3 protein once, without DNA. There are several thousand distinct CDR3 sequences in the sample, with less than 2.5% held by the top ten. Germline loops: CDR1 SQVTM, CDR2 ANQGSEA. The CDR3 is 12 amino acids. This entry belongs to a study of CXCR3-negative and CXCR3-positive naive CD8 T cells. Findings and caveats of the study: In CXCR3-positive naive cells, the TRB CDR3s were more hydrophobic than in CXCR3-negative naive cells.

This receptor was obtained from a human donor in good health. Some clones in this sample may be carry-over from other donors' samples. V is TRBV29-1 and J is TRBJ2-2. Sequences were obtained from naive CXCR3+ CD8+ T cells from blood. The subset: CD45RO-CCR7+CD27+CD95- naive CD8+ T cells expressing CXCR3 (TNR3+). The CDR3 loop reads CSVVENTGELFF.